This T cell receptor beta chain was sequenced during a study of T cell repertoires in cytomegalovirus infection. Study overall: HLA-C-restricted CMV epitopes, recently identified, and well-studied HLA-B-restricted ones were used by the study. Public TCR beta signatures marked donors with CMV infection and the matching HLA.

TCRdb called the reads again in MiXCR, with one record for every CDR3 protein. The repertoire has about 110,000 distinct CDR3 sequences, less than 55% of them found once; the top ten carry around 70%. Germline CDR1 SGHVS, CDR2 FQNEAQ. This CDR3 spans 17 amino acids. V lost 4 bases, J lost 5 bases, and 10 bases stayed unmatched. As regards this clonotype: Its antigen is unidentified.

Findings of the study overall: Cumulative public TCR beta family frequency identified carriers of CMV plus the relevant HLA.

Sequencing was performed on CD8+ T cells from cultured PBMCs, taken from culture after CMV antigen stimulation. This TCR derives from a human donor in good health (CMV status not recorded). Some clones in this sample may be carry-over from other donors' samples. This chain links TRBV7-8 with TRBJ2-4; 11 nucleotides line up with TRBD1. The CDR3 DNA reads TGTGCCAGCAGCTCTCCCGGACAGGGGGCGGGGGAAAACATTCAGTACTTC. Residues: CASSSPGQGAGENIQYF. Full variable domain (outside the CDR3, taken from reference TRBV7-8 and TRBJ2-4): GAGVSQSPRYKVAKRGQDVALRCDPISGHVSLFWYQQALGQGPEFLTYFQNEAQLDKSGLPSDRFFAERPEGSVSTLKIQRTQQEDSAVYLCASSSPGQGAGENIQYFGAGTRLSVL.